This section outlines one T cell receptor (beta chain) sequence together with its context. The antigen remains unidentified. The junction had 5 bases not matched to a gene; V was cut back by 6 bases and J by 6 bases. This CDR3 spans 14 amino acids. Per germline, CDR1 SGHNT and CDR2 YYREEE (reference sequence). This sample is drawn from a study of cytomegalovirus exposure and HLA in healthy donors. Findings of the study overall: Cytomegalovirus association was listed for approximately 160 TCR beta chains.

Generated by immunoSEQ multiplex PCR, the TCRdb table keeps only in-frame clones and is missing some. The table lists approximately 60,000 clones, approximately 93% of them singletons. The sample taken for sequencing was PBMCs. The chain has TRBV5-4 and TRBJ2-3; 12 bases are a match to TRBD2. The receptor was isolated from a woman aged 18-30 years in good health and CMV-seronegative. DNA for the CDR3: TGTGCCAGCATATCGACTAGCGGGGGTGATACGCAGTATTTT. This sequence encodes CASISTSGGDTQYF. The variable domain in full, completed from reference TRBV5-4 and TRBJ2-3, reads ETGVTQSPTHLIKTRGQQVTLRCSSQSGHNTVSWYQQALGQGPQFIFQYYREEENGRGNFPPRFSGLQFPNYSSELNVNALELDDSALYLCASISTSGGDTQYFGPGTRLTVL.